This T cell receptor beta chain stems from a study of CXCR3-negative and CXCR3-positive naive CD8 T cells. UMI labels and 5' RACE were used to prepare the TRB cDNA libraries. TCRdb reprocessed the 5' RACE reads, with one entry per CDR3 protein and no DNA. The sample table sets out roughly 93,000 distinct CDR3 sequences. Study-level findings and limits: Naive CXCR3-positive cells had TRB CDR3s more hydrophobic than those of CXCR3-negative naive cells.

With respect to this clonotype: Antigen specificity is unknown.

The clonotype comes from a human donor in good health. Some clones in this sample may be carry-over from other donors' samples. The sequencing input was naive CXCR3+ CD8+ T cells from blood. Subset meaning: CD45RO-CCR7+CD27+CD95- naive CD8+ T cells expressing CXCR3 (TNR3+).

The CDR3 protein is CASSHSQWANYGYTF. The chain couples TRBV14 to TRBJ1-2. Germline CDR1 SGHDN, CDR2 FVKESK. The CDR3 has 15 amino acids.